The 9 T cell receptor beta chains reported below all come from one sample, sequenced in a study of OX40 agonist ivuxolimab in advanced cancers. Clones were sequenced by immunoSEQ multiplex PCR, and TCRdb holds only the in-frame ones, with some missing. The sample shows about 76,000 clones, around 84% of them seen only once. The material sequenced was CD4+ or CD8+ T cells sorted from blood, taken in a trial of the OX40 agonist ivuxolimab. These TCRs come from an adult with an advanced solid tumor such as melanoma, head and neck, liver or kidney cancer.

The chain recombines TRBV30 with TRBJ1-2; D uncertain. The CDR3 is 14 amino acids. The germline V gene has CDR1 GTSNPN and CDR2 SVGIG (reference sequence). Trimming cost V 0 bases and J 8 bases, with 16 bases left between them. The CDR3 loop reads CAWSVGPRAVGYTF. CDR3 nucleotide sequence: TGTGCCTGGAGTGTAGGACCGCGGGCAGTGGGCTACACCTTC.

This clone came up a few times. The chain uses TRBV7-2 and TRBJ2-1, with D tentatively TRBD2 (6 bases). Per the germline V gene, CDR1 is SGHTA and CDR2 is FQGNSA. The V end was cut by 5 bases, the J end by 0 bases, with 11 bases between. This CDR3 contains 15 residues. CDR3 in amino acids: CASSPAGSSYNEQFF. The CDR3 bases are TGTGCCAGCAGCCCTGCGGGGAGCTCCTACAATGAGCAGTTCTTC.

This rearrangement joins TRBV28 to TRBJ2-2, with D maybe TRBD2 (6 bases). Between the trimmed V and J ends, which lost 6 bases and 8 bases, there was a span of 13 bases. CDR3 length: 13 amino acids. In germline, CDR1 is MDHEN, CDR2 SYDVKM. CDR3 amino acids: CASRRDSSGELFF. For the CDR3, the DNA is TGTGCCAGCAGACGGGACTCCTCGGGGGAGCTGTTTTTT. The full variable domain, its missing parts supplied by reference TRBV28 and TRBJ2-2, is DVKVTQSSRYLVKRTGEKVFLECVQDMDHENMFWYRQDPGLGLRLIYFSYDVKMKEKGDIPEGYSVSREKKERFSLILESASTNQTSMYLCASRRDSSGELFFGEGSRLTVL.

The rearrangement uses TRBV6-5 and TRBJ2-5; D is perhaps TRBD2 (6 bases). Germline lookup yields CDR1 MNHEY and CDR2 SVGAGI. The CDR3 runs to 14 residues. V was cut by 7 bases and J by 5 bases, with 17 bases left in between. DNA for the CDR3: TGTGCCAGCACCGCGGACTACCGGTGGGAGACCCAGTACTTC. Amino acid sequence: CASTADYRWETQYF.

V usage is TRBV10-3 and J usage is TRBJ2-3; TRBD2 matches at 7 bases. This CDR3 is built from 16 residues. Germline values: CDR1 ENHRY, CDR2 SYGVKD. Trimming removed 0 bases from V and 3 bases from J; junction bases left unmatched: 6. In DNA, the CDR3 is TGTGCCATCAGTGAGTCTTCAACGGGGGGTACAGATACGCAGTATTTT. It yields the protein CAISESSTGGTDTQYF.

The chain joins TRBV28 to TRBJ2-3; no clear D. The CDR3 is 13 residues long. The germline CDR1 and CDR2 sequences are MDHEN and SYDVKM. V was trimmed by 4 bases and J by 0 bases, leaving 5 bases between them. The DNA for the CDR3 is TGTGCCAGCAGTTCGGACAGCACAGATACGCAGTATTTT. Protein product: CASSSDSTDTQYF.

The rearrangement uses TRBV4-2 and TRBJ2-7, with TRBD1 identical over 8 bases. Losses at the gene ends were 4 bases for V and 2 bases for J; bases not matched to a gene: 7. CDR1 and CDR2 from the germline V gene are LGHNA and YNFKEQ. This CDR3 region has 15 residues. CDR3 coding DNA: TGTGCCAGCAGCCGTGGGACAGGAGATACCTACGAGCAGTACTTC. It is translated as CASSRGTGDTYEQYF.

The CDR3 loop reads CASSVTEEQFF. The CDR3 DNA sequence: TGTGCCAGCAGCGTAACGGAGGAGCAGTTCTTC. This chain uses TRBV9 with TRBJ2-1; D is uncertain. CDR3 length: 11 amino acids. Germline CDR1 SGDLS, CDR2 YYNGEE. Trimming removed 1 base at V and 10 bases at J, with 6 bases between. The full variable domain, with the rest looked up from reference TRBV9 and TRBJ2-1, is DSGVTQTPKHLITATGQRVTLRCSPRSGDLSVYWYQQSLDQGLQFLIQYYNGEERAKGNILERFSAQQFPDLHSELNLSSLELGDSALYFCASSVTEEQFFGPGTRLTVL.

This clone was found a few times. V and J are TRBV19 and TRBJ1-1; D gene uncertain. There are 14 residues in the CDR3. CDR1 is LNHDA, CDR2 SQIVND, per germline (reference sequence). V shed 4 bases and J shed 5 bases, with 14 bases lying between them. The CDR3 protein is CASSTDPTRTEAFF. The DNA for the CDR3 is TGTGCCAGTAGTACTGACCCGACCAGGACTGAAGCTTTCTTT.